This record covers a single T cell receptor (beta chain). Ten or more counts support this clonotype. The clone's antigen remains unknown. Base-call qualities are not available, and no considerably larger clone is one nucleotide away. The source of the sample is a study of T cells after yellow fever vaccination (dated by TCRdb to 2018 to 2020). In the study overall: The SMART-Seq v4 Ultra Low Input RNA kit was used to prepare libraries from fractions with low cell numbers. Blood samples were taken at several timepoints before and after primary and secondary immunization, and bulk PBMC replicates and cell subsets were isolated. Two healthy male donors made up the cohort, one aged 18 to 29 years and the other aged 30 to 40 years. To follow T-cell clones before and after both primary and booster YFV17D yellow fever vaccination, bulk TCR alpha and beta repertoires underwent longitudinal sequencing. The paper's findings and limits, for the study overall: Only a couple of donors were included in the study, so the extent to which the findings can be generalized is limited. Most clones expanded after primary vaccination (around 96% of CD4 and over 80% of CD8) were re-detected after the booster, suggesting that broad memory maintenance occurred. The secondary T-cell response was found to be weaker but faster than the primary response, with a peak reached on day 5 rather than on day 15. Computational filtering was required because FACS-sorted repertoires could contain abundant contaminating clonotypes from the bulk population. A small share of clonotypes was detected in both CD4 and CD8 compartments, with the overlap likely arising from convergent recombination.

The sequencer listed for this sample is Illumina NovaSeq 6000. TCR cDNA was synthesized by 5'RACE template switching, which introduced a universal primer site and unique molecular identifiers. cDNA synthesis was primed from both the TCR alpha and TCR beta constant segments. Library amplification used two PCR steps, and the second PCR step added sample barcodes and sequencing adapters. Libraries were sequenced on Illumina HiSeq 2500 (2x100 bp) or NovaSeq (2x150 bp). Processing in the source paper ran as follows. MIGEC was used to demultiplex reads and collapse the reads into UMI consensus sequences, and MiXCR was used for V(D)J alignment. Vaccine-responding clonotypes were defined with edgeR using replicate PBMC samples, requiring FDR below 0.01 and a log2 fold change above 5 up to day 15. Bulk clonotypes were assigned CD4 or CD8 identity according to which sequenced CD4 or CD8 repertoire held them at higher abundance. TCRdb's own reprocessing of the public reads used fastp at Q25 and MiXCR and kept productive beta chains. A single entry per CDR3 protein holds the most common genes and DNA from its merged rows. The V and J calls follow TCRdb's processing rather than the paper's. The sample includes fewer than 400,000 distinct CDR3 sequences, with around a tenth observed a single time. The leading ten clones occupy 3% to 3.5% of the sample.

This specimen's treatment or condition label, per the study, means: live attenuated yellow fever vaccine strain. PBMCs were isolated from peripheral blood using a standard Ficoll-Paque protocol. Dynabeads CD4 and CD8 positive selection kits were used to isolate the CD4 and CD8 T-cell fractions. TriZol was used to extract RNA from bulk PBMCs, from CD4 and CD8 fractions, and from dextramer-positive and dextramer-negative fractions. Including the terminal cysteine and phenylalanine, the CDR3 comprises 12 residues. The entry retains the CDR3 DNA only, 36 bases that are in frame from base 1. Trimming at the junction amounts to 3 bases on V and 2 bases on J, and the germline ends lie 3 bases apart. As encoded in the germline V gene, CDR1 is SGHRS while CDR2 is YFSETQ.

This clonotype was obtained from a man younger than 35 who received the YFV17D yellow fever vaccine. The chain is assembled from TRBV5-1 and TRBJ1-3, with the D segment identity uncertain. The specimen comprised CD4+ T cells sorted from PBMCs, sampled 45 days after the yellow fever booster vaccination. For the CDR3, the sequence is CASSSTGNTIYF. DNA sequence: TGCGCCAGCAGCTCCACTGGAAACACCATATATTTT.